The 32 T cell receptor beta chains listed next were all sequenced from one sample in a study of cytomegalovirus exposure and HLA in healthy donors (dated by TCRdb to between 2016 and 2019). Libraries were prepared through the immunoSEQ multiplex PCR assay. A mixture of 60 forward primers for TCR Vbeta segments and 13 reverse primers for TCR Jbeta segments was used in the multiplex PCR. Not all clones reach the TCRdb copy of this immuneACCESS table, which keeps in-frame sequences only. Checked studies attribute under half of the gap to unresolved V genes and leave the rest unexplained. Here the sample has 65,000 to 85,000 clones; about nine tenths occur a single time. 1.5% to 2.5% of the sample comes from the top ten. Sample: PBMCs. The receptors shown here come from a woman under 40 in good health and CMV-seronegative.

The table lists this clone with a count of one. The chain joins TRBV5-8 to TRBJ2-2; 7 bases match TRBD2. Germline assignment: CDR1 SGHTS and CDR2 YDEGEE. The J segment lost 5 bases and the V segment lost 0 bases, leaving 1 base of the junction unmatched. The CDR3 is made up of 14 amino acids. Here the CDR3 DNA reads TGTGCCAGCAGCTTGGCGGGAGGAACCGGGGAGCTGTTTTTT. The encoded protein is CASSLAGGTGELFF.

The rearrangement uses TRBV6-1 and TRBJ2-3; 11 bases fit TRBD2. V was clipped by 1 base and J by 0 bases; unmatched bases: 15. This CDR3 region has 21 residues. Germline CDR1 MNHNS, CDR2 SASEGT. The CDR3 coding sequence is TGTGCCAGCAGTGAAGTCGCTTCGGGTGGGACTAGCGGCGCTAGCACAGATACGCAGTATTTT. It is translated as CASSEVASGGTSGASTDTQYF.

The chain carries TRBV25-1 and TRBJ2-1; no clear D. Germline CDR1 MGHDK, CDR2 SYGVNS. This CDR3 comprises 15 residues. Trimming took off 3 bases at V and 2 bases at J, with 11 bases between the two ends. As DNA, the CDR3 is TGTGCCAGCAGTGAGTCAGGAAGGCCCTACAATGAGCAGTTCTTC. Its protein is CASSESGRPYNEQFF.

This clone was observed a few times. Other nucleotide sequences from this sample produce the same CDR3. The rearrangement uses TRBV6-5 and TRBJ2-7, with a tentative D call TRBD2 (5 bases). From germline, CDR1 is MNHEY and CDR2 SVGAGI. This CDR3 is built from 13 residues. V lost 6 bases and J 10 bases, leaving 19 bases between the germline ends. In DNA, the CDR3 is TGTGCCAGCAGACCTGGACTGGTGGCCGAACAGTACTTC. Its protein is CASRPGLVAEQYF.

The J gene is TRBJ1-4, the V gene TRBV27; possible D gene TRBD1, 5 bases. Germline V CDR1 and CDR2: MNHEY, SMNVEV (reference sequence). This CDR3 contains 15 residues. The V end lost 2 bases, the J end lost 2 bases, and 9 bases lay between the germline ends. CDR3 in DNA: TGTGCCAGCAGTTTAGAAGGGGCGACTAATGAAAAACTGTTTTTT. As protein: CASSLEGATNEKLFF.

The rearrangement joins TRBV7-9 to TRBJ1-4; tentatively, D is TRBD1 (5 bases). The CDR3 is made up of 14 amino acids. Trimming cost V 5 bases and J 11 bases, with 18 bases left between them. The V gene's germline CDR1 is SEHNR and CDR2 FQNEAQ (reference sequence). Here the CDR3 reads CASSPRQLGGKLFF. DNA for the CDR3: TGTGCCAGCAGCCCCCGACAGCTCGGAGGGAAACTGTTTTTT.

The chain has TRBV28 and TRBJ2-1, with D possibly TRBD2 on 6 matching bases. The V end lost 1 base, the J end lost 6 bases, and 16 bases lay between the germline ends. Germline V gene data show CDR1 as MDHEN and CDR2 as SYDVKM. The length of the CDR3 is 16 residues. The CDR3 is CASSLFGDFLVNEQFF. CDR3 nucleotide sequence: TGTGCCAGCAGTTTATTCGGGGACTTCTTAGTCAATGAGCAGTTCTTC.

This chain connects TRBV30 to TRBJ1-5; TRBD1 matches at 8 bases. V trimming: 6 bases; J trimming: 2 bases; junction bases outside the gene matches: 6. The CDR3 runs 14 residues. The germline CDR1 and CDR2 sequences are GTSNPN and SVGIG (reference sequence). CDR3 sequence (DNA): TGTGCCTGCCAGGGGGCAGGTGGCAATCAGCCCCAGCATTTT. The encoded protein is CACQGAGGNQPQHF.

The CDR3 DNA is TGTGCCAGCAGCGTAGTGGCGGAGCGCACAGATACGCAGTATTTT. Protein product: CASSVVAERTDTQYF. The genes are TRBV9 and TRBJ2-3; D unclear. CDR3 length: 15 residues. Germline assignment: CDR1 SGDLS and CDR2 YYNGEE. V dropped 0 bases and J dropped 1 base, with 9 bases sitting between them. The full variable domain, in which reference TRBV9 and TRBJ2-3 provide the parts outside the CDR3, is DSGVTQTPKHLITATGQRVTLRCSPRSGDLSVYWYQQSLDQGLQFLIQYYNGEERAKGNILERFSAQQFPDLHSELNLSSLELGDSALYFCASSVVAERTDTQYFGPGTRLTVL.

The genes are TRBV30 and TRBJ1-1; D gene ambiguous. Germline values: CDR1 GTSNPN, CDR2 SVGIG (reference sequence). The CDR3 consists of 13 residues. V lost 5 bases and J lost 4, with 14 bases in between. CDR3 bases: TGTGCCTGGGCGCTGGTAGAGAGCACTGAAGCTTTCTTT. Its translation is CAWALVESTEAFF.

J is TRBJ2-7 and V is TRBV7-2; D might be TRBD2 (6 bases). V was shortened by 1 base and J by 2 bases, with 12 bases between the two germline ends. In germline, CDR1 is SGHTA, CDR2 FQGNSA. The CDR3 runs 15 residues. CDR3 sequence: CASSLVGGVTYEQYF. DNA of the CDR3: TGTGCCAGCAGCTTAGTCGGCGGGGTCACCTACGAGCAGTACTTC.

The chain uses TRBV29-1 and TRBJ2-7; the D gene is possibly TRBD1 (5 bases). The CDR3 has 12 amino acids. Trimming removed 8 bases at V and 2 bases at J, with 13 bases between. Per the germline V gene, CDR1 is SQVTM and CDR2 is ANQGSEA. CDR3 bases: TGCAGCTTCACCCAGGGCACCTACGAGCAGTACTTC. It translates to CSFTQGTYEQYF.

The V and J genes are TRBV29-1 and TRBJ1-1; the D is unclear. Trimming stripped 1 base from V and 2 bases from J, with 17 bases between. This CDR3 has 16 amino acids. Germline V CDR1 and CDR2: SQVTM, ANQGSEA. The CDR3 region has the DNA TGCAGCGTTGAAGGTGTTTCGGGAGCAATTAACACTGAAGCTTTCTTT. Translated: CSVEGVSGAINTEAFF.

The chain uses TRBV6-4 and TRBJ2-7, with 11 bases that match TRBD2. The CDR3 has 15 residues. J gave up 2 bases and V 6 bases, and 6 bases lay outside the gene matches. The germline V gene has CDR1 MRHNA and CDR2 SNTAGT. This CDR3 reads CASSQLAGEAYEQYF. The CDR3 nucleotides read TGTGCCAGCAGCCAACTAGCGGGAGAAGCCTACGAGCAGTACTTC.

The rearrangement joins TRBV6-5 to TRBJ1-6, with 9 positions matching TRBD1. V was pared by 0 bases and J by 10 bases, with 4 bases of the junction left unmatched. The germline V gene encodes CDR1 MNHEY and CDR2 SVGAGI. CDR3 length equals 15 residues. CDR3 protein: CASSYSYRGLSPLHF. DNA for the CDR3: TGTGCCAGCAGTTACTCGTACAGGGGGCTATCACCCCTCCACTTT.

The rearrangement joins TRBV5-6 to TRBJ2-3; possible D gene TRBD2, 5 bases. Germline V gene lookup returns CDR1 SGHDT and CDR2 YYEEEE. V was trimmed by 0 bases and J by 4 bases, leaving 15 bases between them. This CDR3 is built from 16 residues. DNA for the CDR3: TGTGCCAGCAGCTTGGACATATTCACTAGAGCAGATACGCAGTATTTT. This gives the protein CASSLDIFTRADTQYF.

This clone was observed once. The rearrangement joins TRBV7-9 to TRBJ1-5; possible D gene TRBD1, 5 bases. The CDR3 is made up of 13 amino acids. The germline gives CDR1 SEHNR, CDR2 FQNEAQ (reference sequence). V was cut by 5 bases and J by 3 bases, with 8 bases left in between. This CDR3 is CASSGGLNQPQHF. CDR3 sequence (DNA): TGTGCCAGCAGCGGGGGACTCAATCAGCCCCAGCATTTT.

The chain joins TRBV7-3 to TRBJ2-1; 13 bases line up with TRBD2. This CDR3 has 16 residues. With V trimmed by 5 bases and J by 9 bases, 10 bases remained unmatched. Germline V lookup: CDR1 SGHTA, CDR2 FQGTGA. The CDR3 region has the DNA TGTGCCAGCAGCGTCGGGACTAGCGGGACTTCCAGTGAGCAGTTCTTC. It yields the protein CASSVGTSGTSSEQFF.

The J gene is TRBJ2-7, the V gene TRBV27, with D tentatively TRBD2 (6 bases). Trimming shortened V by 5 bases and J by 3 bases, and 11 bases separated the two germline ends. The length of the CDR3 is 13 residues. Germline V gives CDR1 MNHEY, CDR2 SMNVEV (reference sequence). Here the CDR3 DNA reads TGTGCCAGCAGTGTGGGACTTGTCTACGAGCAGTACTTC. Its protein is CASSVGLVYEQYF.

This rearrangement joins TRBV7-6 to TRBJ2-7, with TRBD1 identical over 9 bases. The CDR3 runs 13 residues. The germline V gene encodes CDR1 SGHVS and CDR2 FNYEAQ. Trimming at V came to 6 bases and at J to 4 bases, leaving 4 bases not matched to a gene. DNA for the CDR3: TGTGCCAGCAGTGACAGGGGGGCGTACGAGCAGTACTTC. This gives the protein CASSDRGAYEQYF.

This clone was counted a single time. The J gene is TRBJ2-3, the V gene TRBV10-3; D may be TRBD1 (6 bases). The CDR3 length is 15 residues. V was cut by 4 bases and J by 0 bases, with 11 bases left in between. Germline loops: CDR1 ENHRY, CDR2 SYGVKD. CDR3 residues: CAISAGTPSTDTQYF. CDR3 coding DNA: TGTGCCATCAGTGCCGGGACACCGAGCACAGATACGCAGTATTTT.

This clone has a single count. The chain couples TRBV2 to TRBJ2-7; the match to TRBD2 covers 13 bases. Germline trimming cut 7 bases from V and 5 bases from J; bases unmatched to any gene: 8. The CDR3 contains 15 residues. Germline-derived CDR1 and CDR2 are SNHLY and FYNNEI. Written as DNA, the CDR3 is TGTGCCAGCACTCGGACTAGCGGGAGTATCAACGAGCAGTACTTC. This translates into CASTRTSGSINEQYF.

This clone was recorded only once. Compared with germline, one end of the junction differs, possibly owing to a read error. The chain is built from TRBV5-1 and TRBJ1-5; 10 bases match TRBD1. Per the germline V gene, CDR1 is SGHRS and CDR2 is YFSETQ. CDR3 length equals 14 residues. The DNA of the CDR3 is TGCGCCGGCAGCTTGGGACAGGGGAATCAGCCCCAGCATTTT. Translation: CAGSLGQGNQPQHF.

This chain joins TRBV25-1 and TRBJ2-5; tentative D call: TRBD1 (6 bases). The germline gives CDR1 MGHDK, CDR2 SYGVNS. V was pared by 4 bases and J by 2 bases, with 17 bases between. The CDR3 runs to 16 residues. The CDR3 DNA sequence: TGTGCCAGCAGTGCGAATCATCAGGGGTGGCAAGAGACCCAGTACTTC. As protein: CASSANHQGWQETQYF.

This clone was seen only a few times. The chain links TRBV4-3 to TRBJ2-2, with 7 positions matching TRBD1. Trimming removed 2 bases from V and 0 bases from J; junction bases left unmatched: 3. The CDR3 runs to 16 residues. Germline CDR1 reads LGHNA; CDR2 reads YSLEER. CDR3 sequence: CASSQKGQTNTGELFF. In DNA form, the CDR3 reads TGCGCCAGCAGCCAAAAGGGACAGACGAACACCGGGGAGCTGTTTTTT.

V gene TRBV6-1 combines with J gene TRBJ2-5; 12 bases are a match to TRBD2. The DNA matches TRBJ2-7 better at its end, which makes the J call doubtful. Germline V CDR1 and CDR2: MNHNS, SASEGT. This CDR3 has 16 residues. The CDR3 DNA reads TGTGCCAGCAGTGCCCGGACTAGCGGGATCACCTACGAGCAGTACTTC. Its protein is CASSARTSGITYEQYF.

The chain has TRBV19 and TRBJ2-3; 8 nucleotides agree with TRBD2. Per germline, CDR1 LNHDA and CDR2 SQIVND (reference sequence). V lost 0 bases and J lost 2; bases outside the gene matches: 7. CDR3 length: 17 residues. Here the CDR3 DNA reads TGTGCCAGTAGTATAGATGTGAGCGGGAGCCCCACAGATACGCAGTATTTT. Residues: CASSIDVSGSPTDTQYF.

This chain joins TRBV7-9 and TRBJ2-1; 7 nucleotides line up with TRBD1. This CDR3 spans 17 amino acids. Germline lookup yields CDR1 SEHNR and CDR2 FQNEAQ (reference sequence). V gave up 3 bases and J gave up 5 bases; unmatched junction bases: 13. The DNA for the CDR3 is TGTGCCAGCAGCTTCAGCAAAGGACAGGCTATACACAATGAGCAGTTCTTC. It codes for CASSFSKGQAIHNEQFF.

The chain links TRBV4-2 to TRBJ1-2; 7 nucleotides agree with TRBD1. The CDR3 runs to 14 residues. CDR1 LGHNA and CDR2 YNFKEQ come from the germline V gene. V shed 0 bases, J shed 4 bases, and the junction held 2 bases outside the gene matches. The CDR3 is CASSQDQGGYGYTF. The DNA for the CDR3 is TGTGCCAGCAGCCAAGATCAGGGGGGCTATGGCTACACCTTC.

CDR3 nucleotides: TGCGCCAGCAGCCTCGGGACTAGCGGGAGGAGCACAGATACGCAGTATTTT. Its translation is CASSLGTSGRSTDTQYF. This chain uses TRBV5-1 with TRBJ2-3, with 15 positions matching TRBD2. J gave up 0 bases and V 4 bases, and 3 bases lay outside the gene matches. CDR1 is SGHRS and CDR2 is YFSETQ in the germline V gene. The CDR3 totals 17 residues.

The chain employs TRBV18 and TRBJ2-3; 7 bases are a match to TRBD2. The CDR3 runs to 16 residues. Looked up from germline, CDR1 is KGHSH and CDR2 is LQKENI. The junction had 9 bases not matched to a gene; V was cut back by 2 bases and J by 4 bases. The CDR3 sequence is CASSPITGGLADTQYF. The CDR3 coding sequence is TGTGCCAGCTCACCAATCACAGGAGGACTAGCAGATACGCAGTATTTT. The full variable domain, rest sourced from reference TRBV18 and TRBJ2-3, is NAGVMQNPRHLVRRRGQEARLRCSPMKGHSHVYWYRQLPEEGLKFMVYLQKENIIDESGMPKERFSAEFPKEGPSILRIQQVVRGDSAAYFCASSPITGGLADTQYFGPGTRLTVL.

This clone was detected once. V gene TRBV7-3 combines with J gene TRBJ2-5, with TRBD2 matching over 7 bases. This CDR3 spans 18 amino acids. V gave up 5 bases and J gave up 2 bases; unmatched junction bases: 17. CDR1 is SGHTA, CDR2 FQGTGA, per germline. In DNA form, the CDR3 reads TGTGCCAGCAGCCCCACGCCTAGCGGAATTAGGTCTCAAGAGACCCAGTACTTC. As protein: CASSPTPSGIRSQETQYF.